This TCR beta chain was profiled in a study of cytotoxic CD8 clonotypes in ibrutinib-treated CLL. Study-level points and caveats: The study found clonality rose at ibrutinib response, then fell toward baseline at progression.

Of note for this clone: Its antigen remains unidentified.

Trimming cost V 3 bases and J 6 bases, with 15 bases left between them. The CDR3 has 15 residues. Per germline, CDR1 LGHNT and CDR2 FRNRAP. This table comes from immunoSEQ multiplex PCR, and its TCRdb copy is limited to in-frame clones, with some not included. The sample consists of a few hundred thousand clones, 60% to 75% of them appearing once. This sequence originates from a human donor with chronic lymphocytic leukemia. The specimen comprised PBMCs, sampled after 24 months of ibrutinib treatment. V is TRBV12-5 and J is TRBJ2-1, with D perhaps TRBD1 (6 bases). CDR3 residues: CASGFSGQKGNEQFF. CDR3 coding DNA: TGTGCTAGTGGTTTCTCCGGACAGAAAGGCAATGAGCAGTTCTTC.